This TCR beta chain was observed in a study of blood T cell repertoires in COVID-19. On the study more broadly: Researchers got acute and convalescent COVID-19 samples from the United States, Italy and Spain. From T cells, B-cell-depleted T cells, or PBMCs came the material, which was cDNA or gDNA.

The length of the CDR3 is 15 residues. Germline loops: CDR1 KGHSH, CDR2 LQKENI. The V and J ends lost 1 base and 0 bases respectively, with 9 bases between them. In the original analysis: Amplification from reference gene primers served as the basis for estimated nucleated cell counts. The assay was immunoSEQ multiplex PCR, and TCRdb's table has in-frame clones only and misses some. V, J and clone size are those of that table, while D and trimming were read from the DNA. This sample has 65,000 or so clones, with 70% to 85% found just once. The TCR sequence derives from a man in his 60s with acute or convalescent COVID-19. This rearrangement joins TRBV18 to TRBJ1-1; D is uncertain. The specimen sequenced was peripheral blood. The CDR3 DNA is TGTGCCAGCTCACCACAGTTTGAGGTGAACACTGAAGCTTTCTTT. This sequence encodes CASSPQFEVNTEAFF.